The next 26 T cell receptor beta chains were all read from a single sample in a study of tumor-infiltrating lymphocytes in primary liver carcinoma (dated by TCRdb to 2015 to 2018). The data were produced on an Illumina HiSeq 2500. Using a constant-region primer and ProtoScript II reverse transcriptase, TCRbeta-specific cDNA was reverse-transcribed from approximately 500 ng total RNA. The TCRbeta libraries were prepared through three rounds of nested multiplex PCR following a slightly modified ARM-PCR procedure. Multiplex TRBV1-TRBV30 forward primers and a Cbeta reverse primer were used in the first two PCR rounds, each of which was run for 10 to 11 cycles. TCRdb itself trimmed the public reads at Q25 with fastp, ran MiXCR and retained productive beta chains. When rows share a CDR3 protein, they turn into one entry using the most common DNA and genes. This sample holds about 330,000 distinct CDR3 sequences; approximately 64% were observed only once. Of the sample, under 8% falls within the top ten clones.

Blood RNA was extracted from unsorted whole blood with TRIzol reagent; germline DNA came from the DNeasy Blood & Tissue kit. Sequencing was carried out using peripheral blood. The receptors shown here come from a man in his forties with primary liver carcinoma and hepatitis B virus infection.

Ten or more counts support this clonotype. The chain is built from TRBV5-6 and TRBJ2-1, with 12 nucleotides matching TRBD2. The J segment lost 9 bases and the V segment lost 2 bases, leaving 6 bases of the junction unmatched. This CDR3 comprises 15 residues. Germline V gene lookup returns CDR1 SGHDT and CDR2 YYEEEE. CDR3 protein: CASSLTSGRTGEQFF. The CDR3 DNA is TGTGCCAGCAGCTTAACTAGCGGGAGGACGGGTGAGCAGTTCTTC.

The rearrangement links TRBV6-5 to TRBJ1-2; perhaps TRBD1 as D (6 bases). CDR3 size: 16 residues. Germline CDR1 is MNHEY and CDR2 is SVGAGI. Trimming pared 5 bases from V and 0 bases from J, leaving 16 bases between. CDR3 bases: TGTGCCAGCAGTCATTTCAACAGGGCGTCTAACTATGGCTACACCTTC. It yields the protein CASSHFNRASNYGYTF.

The rearrangement uses TRBV6-4 and TRBJ2-1; D remains ambiguous. This CDR3 is built from 14 residues. Germline V lookup: CDR1 MRHNA, CDR2 SNTAGT. V was cut by 3 bases and J by 6 bases, with 12 bases left in between. CDR3 loop: CASSEVAKSNEQFF. The CDR3 DNA follows: TGTGCCAGCAGTGAAGTGGCAAAGTCCAATGAGCAGTTCTTC.

About this clonotype: This clone may be a read error of a much larger clone one base away. The final CDR3 position lacks the conserved phenylalanine or tryptophan, pointing to a likely read error. This chain links TRBV7-9 with TRBJ2-1, with D perhaps matching TRBD2 (5 bases). CDR3 length: 13 amino acids. The germline V gene has CDR1 SEHNR and CDR2 FQNEAQ (reference sequence). Trimming stripped 3 bases from V and 9 bases from J, with 12 bases between. CDR3 nucleotide sequence: TGTGCCAGCAGCTTGGGTCGGGATGGTGAGCAGTTCATC. This gives the protein CASSLGRDGEQFI.

This clonotype was observed a few times. This sequence may be a read error, since a much larger clone differs from it by one base. V usage is TRBV5-4 and J usage is TRBJ2-5; 9 nucleotides line up with TRBD2. The V segment lost 3 bases and the J segment 5 bases; nucleotides outside the gene matches: 14. From germline, CDR1 is SGHNT and CDR2 YYREEE (reference sequence). This CDR3 has 17 amino acids. CDR3 nucleotides: TGTGCCAGCAGCTCGGTTTTCGGCGGGAGGGCCATGGAGACCCAGTACTTC. This sequence encodes CASSSVFGGRAMETQYF.

About this clonotype itself: No conserved phenylalanine or tryptophan is present at the end of the CDR3, so a read error is the likely explanation. This sequence joins TRBV5-4 and TRBJ2-7; perhaps TRBD2 as D (6 bases). Germline CDR1 is SGHNT and CDR2 is YYREEE (reference sequence). The CDR3 covers 14 residues. Trimming took 3 bases from V and 6 from J, leaving 16 bases between them. The CDR3 reads CASSYGGPVVEQYL. As DNA, the CDR3 is TGTGCCAGCAGCTACGGAGGGCCGGTAGTCGAGCAGTACCTC.

Comment on this clonotype: As the CDR3 is not closed by the conserved phenylalanine or tryptophan, this likely results from a read error. V is TRBV5-4 and J is TRBJ2-1, with 7 bases identical to TRBD2. Germline CDR1 is SGHNT and CDR2 is YYREEE (reference sequence). This CDR3 region has 15 residues. The CDR3 loop is CASSLGREWYNEQFL. CDR3 DNA: TGTGCCAGCAGTTTGGGGCGGGAGTGGTACAATGAGCAGTTCTTG.

This chain links TRBV6-5 with TRBJ2-7, with D possibly TRBD2 on 5 matching bases. V lost 2 bases to trimming and J lost 6 bases, with 14 bases between them. The V gene's germline CDR1 is MNHEY and CDR2 SVGAGI. This CDR3 region has 14 residues. CDR3 in amino acids: CASSYPRLTPEQYF. The CDR3 bases are TGTGCCAGCAGTTACCCTCGACTAACTCCCGAGCAGTACTTC.

The chain combines TRBV12-3 or TRBV12-4 with TRBJ1-2; D gene ambiguous. This CDR3 region has 11 residues. V shed 8 bases and J shed 8 bases, with 12 bases lying between them. The CDR3 coding sequence is TGTGCCAGCTCCGATTCGCAAGGCTACACCTTC. Translation: CASSDSQGYTF.

Concerning this clonotype itself: It may be a read error: a sequence one base away is much more abundant. The chain has TRBV29-1 and TRBJ2-3, with D tentatively TRBD1 or TRBD2 (5 bases each). V lost 6 bases to trimming and J lost 4 bases, with 14 bases between them. CDR1 and CDR2 from the germline V gene are SQVTM and ANQGSEA. The CDR3 is 13 residues long. The chain's CDR3 is CSVRGRVPDTQYF. CDR3 nucleotide sequence: TGCAGCGTGAGGGGCAGGGTCCCAGATACGCAGTATTTT.

Concerning this clonotype itself: Relative to the germline gene, one junction end is altered; a read error may explain this. V gene TRBV13 combines with J gene TRBJ1-5; D possibly corresponds to TRBD1 (6 bases). CDR1 is PRHDT and CDR2 is FYEKMQ in the germline V gene (reference sequence). The CDR3 consists of 16 residues. CDR3 sequence reads: CAISLGGKYSNQPQHF. DNA for the CDR3: TGTGCCATCAGCTTGGGGGGCAAATATAGCAATCAGCCCCAGCATTTT.

V and J are TRBV11-2 and TRBJ1-1; D not resolved. The V end was cut by 2 bases, the J end by 0 bases, with 10 bases between. Germline V gene sequence: CDR1 SGHAT, CDR2 FQNNGV. This CDR3 is 15 amino acids long. The CDR3 DNA reads as TGTGCCAGCAGCTTAAGGGAGGATCTGAACACTGAAGCTTTCTTT. It encodes CASSLREDLNTEAFF.

The chain links TRBV11-2 to TRBJ2-7; D is perhaps TRBD1 (5 bases). The germline V and J ends were trimmed by 10 bases and 2 bases, with 18 bases remaining between them. CDR3 length equals 14 residues. The germline V gene has CDR1 SGHAT and CDR2 FQNNGV. The CDR3 DNA follows: TGTGCCAACAGAGCCCGGACCAGGGCCTACGAGCAGTACTTC. As protein: CANRARTRAYEQYF.

This clonotype was recorded many times. The J gene is TRBJ2-3, the V gene TRBV29-1; D unresolved. In germline, CDR1 is SQVTM, CDR2 ANQGSEA. This CDR3 region has 10 residues. The V and J ends lost 4 bases and 3 bases respectively, with 2 bases between them. Here the CDR3 reads CSVATDTQYF. The CDR3 DNA is TGCAGCGTTGCTACAGATACGCAGTATTTT.

This chain joins TRBV10-3 and TRBJ1-1, with D tentatively TRBD1 (6 bases). CDR3 size: 18 residues. Germline-derived CDR1 and CDR2 are ENHRY and SYGVKD. Trimming pared 3 bases from V and 0 bases from J, leaving 20 bases between. CDR3 bases: TGTGCCATCAGTGATATGGGTAGGGGGGTTCGGATGAACACTGAAGCTTTCTTT. This codes for CAISDMGRGVRMNTEAFF.

This clonotype was recorded once. Since a much larger clone is just one base distant, this may be a read error. The chain links TRBV6-1 to TRBJ2-4; either TRBD1 or TRBD2 may supply D (7 bases each). The germline gives CDR1 MNHNS, CDR2 SASEGT. The CDR3 consists of 15 residues. The CDR3 DNA reads as TGTGCCAGCAGCACAGGGGAGGGAGCCAAAAACATTAAGTACTTC. Residues: CASSTGEGAKNIKYF.

This clonotype showed up just once. It may be a read error: a sequence one base away is much more abundant. The conserved final phenylalanine or tryptophan is absent from the CDR3, which likely points to a read error. The chain links TRBV4-1 to TRBJ1-5; D gene ambiguous. Deletions cut 0 bases from V and 4 bases from J, with 10 bases between. From germline, CDR1 is MGHRA and CDR2 YSYEKL. The CDR3 runs to 15 residues. CDR3 coding DNA: TGCGCCAGCAGCCAAGAAGCTATGACTAATCAGCCCCAGCATATT. This translates into CASSQEAMTNQPQHI.

This clonotype was observed a few times. Mismatch with germline at one junction end may stem from a read error. The V and J genes are TRBV12-3 or TRBV12-4 and TRBJ2-1, with TRBD2 identical over 11 bases. CDR3 length: 19 residues. The CDR3 protein is CASREVSGRAEIRYNEQLF. The CDR3 DNA follows: TGTGCCAGCAGGGAGGTTAGCGGGAGGGCTGAGATACGGTACAATGAGCAGTTATTC.

Worth noting for this clonotype: A junction end diverges from the germline sequence, so it may reflect a read error. The CDR3 here is CVSSREPGISNQPQHF. The CDR3 DNA sequence: TGTGTCAGCAGCCGAGAGCCCGGGATTAGCAATCAGCCCCAGCATTTT. V and J are TRBV4-2 and TRBJ1-5; no definite D call. The CDR3 runs to 16 residues. Germline V gene data show CDR1 as LGHNA and CDR2 as YNFKEQ.

About this clonotype: The CDR3 does not close with the conserved phenylalanine or tryptophan, likely indicating a read error. The CDR3 sequence is CVSSQDHRGNTQYL. The CDR3 coding sequence is TGTGTCAGCAGCCAAGATCATCGGGGAAATACGCAGTATCTT. The rearrangement uses TRBV14 and TRBJ2-3; a weak D match, TRBD2 (5 bases). The V gene's germline CDR1 is SGHDN and CDR2 FVKESK. CDR3 length: 14 residues.

Only a few counts were recorded for this clonotype. The chain recombines TRBV7-9 with TRBJ2-1, with D maybe TRBD2 (6 bases). V lost 8 bases to trimming and J lost 0 bases, with 20 bases between them. CDR3 length: 17 residues. Per the germline V gene, CDR1 is SEHNR and CDR2 is FQNEAQ (reference sequence). The CDR3 bases are TGTGCCAGCCCCCTGGCTGGGAGGCCGATCTCCTACAATGAGCAGTTCTTC. Its protein product is CASPLAGRPISYNEQFF.

With regard to this clonotype: The conserved phenylalanine or tryptophan is not found at the CDR3 terminus, so this likely reflects a read error. The CDR3 DNA sequence: TGTGCCAGCAGTTACTCGAAACCGGGACTAGCGGGACTGCGGTACGAGCAGTACTCC. Residues: CASSYSKPGLAGLRYEQYS. This rearrangement joins TRBV6-5 to TRBJ2-7, with 13 bases that match TRBD2. V lost 0 bases, J lost 4 bases, and 12 bases stayed unmatched. CDR1 is MNHEY and CDR2 is SVGAGI in the germline V gene. This CDR3 spans 19 amino acids.

The rearrangement links TRBV4-3 to TRBJ1-1; TRBD1 might be the D (5 bases). Germline V gene sequence: CDR1 LGHNA, CDR2 YSLEER. The CDR3 contains 16 residues. Trimming removed 0 bases from V and 4 bases from J, with 15 bases in between. The CDR3 is CASSQEVRGAATEAFF. The DNA for the CDR3 is TGCGCCAGCAGCCAAGAAGTGCGTGGGGCGGCCACTGAAGCTTTCTTT.

This clonotype was seen a single time. At one boundary the junction diverges from the germline segment, which might be a read error. The CDR3 sequence: CVSSPAYGYTF. CDR3 DNA sequence: TGTGTCAGCAGCCCAGCATACGGCTACACCTTC. J is TRBJ1-2 and V is TRBV11-2; D is ambiguous. This CDR3 region has 11 residues. Per germline, CDR1 SGHAT and CDR2 FQNNGV.

This clonotype was seen only once. The chain carries TRBV29-1 and TRBJ1-2, with a weak D call TRBD1 (5 bases). Germline V gene lookup returns CDR1 SQVTM and CDR2 ANQGSEA. This CDR3 spans 16 amino acids. With 5 bases removed from V and 0 bases from J, the gap between germline ends came to 19 bases. For the CDR3, the DNA is TGCAGCGTTCGAGGCCTAACGCAGGGACCTAACTATGGCTACACCTTC. As protein: CSVRGLTQGPNYGYTF.

Of note for this clonotype: No conserved phenylalanine or tryptophan ends this CDR3, so it is likely a read error. The chain links TRBV11-2 to TRBJ2-5; 7 nucleotides match TRBD2. Germline CDR1 reads SGHAT; CDR2 reads FQNNGV. Unmatched junction bases numbered 5, after V lost 5 bases and J lost 2 bases. This CDR3 has 14 residues. The DNA for the CDR3 is TGTGCCAGCAGCATGGGACTAACACAAGAGACCCAGTACCTC. Protein sequence: CASSMGLTQETQYL.